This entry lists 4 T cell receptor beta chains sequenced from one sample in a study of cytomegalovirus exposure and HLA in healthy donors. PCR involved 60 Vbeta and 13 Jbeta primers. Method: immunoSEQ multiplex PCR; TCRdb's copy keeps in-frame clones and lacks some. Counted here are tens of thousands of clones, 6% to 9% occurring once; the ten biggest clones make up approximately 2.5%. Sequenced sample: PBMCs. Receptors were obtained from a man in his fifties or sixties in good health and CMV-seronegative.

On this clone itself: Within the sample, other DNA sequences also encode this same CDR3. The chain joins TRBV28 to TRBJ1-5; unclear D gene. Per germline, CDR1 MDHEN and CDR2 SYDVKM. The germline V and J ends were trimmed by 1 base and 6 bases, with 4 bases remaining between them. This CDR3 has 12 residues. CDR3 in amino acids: CASSLSSQPQHF. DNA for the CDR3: TGTGCCAGCAGTTTATCCAGTCAGCCCCAGCATTTT.

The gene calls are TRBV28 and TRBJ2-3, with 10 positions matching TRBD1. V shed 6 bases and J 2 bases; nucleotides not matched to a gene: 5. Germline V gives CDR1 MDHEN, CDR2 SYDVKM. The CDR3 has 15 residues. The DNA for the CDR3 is TGTGCCAGCAGATTCGGGACAGGGGCCACAGATACGCAGTATTTT. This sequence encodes CASRFGTGATDTQYF.

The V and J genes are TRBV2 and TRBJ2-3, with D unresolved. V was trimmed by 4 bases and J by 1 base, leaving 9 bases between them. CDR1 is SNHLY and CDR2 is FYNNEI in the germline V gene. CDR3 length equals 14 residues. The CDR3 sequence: CASSVVQGTDTQYF. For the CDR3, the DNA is TGTGCCAGCAGTGTTGTGCAGGGCACAGATACGCAGTATTTT.

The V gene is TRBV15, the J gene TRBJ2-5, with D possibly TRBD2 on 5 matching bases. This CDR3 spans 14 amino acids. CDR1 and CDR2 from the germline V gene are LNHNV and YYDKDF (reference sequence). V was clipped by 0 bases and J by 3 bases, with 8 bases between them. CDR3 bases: TGTGCCACCAGCAGAGAGCACGGGGAAGAGACCCAGTACTTC. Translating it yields CATSREHGEETQYF.